Listed here is a single T cell receptor beta chain. What this receptor recognizes is not known. Per-nucleotide qualities are absent, and no much larger clonotype sits a single base away. The record originates from a study of T cells in Graves' hyperthyroidism and ophthalmopathy (dated by TCRdb to the late 2010s). With respect to the entire study: Peripheral blood was sampled at the time of initial diagnosis, prior to any treatment. To identify distinguishing TCR V-J signatures, a discovery cohort of 90 to 100 patients was used, comprising fewer than 45 with Graves' ophthalmopathy and approximately 57 with stable Graves' hyperthyroidism. Prospective prediction of ophthalmopathy was tested in an independent validation cohort consisting of some 20 hyperthyroidism patients and about 17 patients who later progressed to ophthalmopathy. The 95 to 100 discovery patients were divided at random into training and test sets in a 7:3 ratio. In six Graves' hyperthyroidism patients, the study also compared T-cell repertoires from thyroid tissue with T-cell repertoires from blood. Following sampling, methimazole starting at 30 mg daily was given to hyperthyroidism patients, and high-dose intravenous methylprednisolone was given to ophthalmopathy patients. According to the paper, TCR Vbeta CDR3 sequencing was carried out on 135 peripheral blood samples, which came from 40 to 45 ophthalmopathy, around 75 hyperthyroidism and 17 progressor patients.

The CDR3 holds 15 amino acids from the cysteine to the phenylalanine. Of all the DNA, just the CDR3 is kept, 45 bases in frame from base 1. CDR1 and CDR2 are read off the germline V gene as SGHAT and FQNNGV. At the junction V is shortened by 1 base and J by 4 bases; bases outside the gene matches: 5. Stable Graves' hyperthyroidism was defined as the absence of progression to ophthalmopathy over 18 months of follow-up. The hyperthyroidism patients were between 18 and 65 years old and newly diagnosed, with a disease duration of less than 2 months. The study excluded patients with uncontrolled infections, other autoimmune diseases, pregnancy or lactation. Diagnoses were established on the basis of clinical symptoms, serum thyroxine and TRAb, thyroid ultrasound, and orbital computed tomography. PBMCs were isolated from 7.5 to 10 ml of fresh peripheral blood by Ficoll-Paque density gradient centrifugation. Total RNA was extracted with Trizol reagent, and quality was checked on an Agilent 2100 Bioanalyzer.

Study-wide conclusions, independent of this receptor: A model built on a 13 V-J signature distinguished ophthalmopathy from stable hyperthyroidism, reaching 85% to 90% sensitivity and around 81% specificity in cross-validation and 80%/75% in testing. No statistical method was used to set the sample size in advance, and investigators knew the group allocation. In validation, progression to ophthalmopathy was predicted by the model with nearly 71% sensitivity and 72% to 80% specificity, a median of roughly six months before onset. Most expanded thyroid clonotypes (frequency above 0.001) were also detected in blood, suggesting blood repertoires may reflect thyroid immune responses.

The TCR beta CDR3 regions were amplified from RNA transcripts. The TCR CDR3 was subjected to a first round of RT-PCR using the HTBI primer set and the Qiagen OneStep RT-PCR kit. A second multiplex PCR round built the libraries, followed by size selection and purification. Paired-end sequencing of the libraries was performed with 100 bp reads on an Illumina HiSeq2000. Processing in the source paper ran as follows. SOAPnuke was used to process the raw data, with reads discarded if the reads contained adapters or uncalled bases, had a mean Phred below 15, or lacked an exact constant-primer or identifier match. COPE v1.2.5 was used to merge high-quality paired reads, and clonotypes were defined as unique nucleotide sequences. MiTCR v1.1 was used to align clonotypes to the IMGT TRBV, TRBD and TRBJ reference segments. The analysis included only V-J combinations with a frequency above 0.0001, which together covered 99% to 99.2% of the repertoires. A TCS score was defined as the ratio between F50 (clonal expansion) and ExV (chaos), using BLOSUM62-based TCRdist between CDR3 peptides within each V-J. Welch's t-statistics and random forest reduced fewer than 550 V-J features to about 12, which were used in a naive Bayes classifier (R e1071). TCRdb took the public reads, trimmed them with fastp at Q25, ran MiXCR for clone calling and kept in-frame beta chains. Rows merge per CDR3 protein into single entries with the most common DNA and genes. These V and J calls derive from TCRdb rather than the authors' analysis. Within this sample are some 690,000 distinct CDR3 sequences, with 15% to 20% of them counted one time only. The ten largest clones capture 15% to 17% of the sample.

The sequenced material came from blood. The source is a man aged 50 or older with Graves' hyperthyroidism. The V gene is TRBV11-2 and the J gene is TRBJ2-7, with 9 central nucleotides matching TRBD2. The CDR3 reads CASSLVAGGQYEQYF. The DNA sequence is given as TGTGCCAGCAGCTTAGTGGCGGGAGGGCAATACGAGCAGTACTTC.